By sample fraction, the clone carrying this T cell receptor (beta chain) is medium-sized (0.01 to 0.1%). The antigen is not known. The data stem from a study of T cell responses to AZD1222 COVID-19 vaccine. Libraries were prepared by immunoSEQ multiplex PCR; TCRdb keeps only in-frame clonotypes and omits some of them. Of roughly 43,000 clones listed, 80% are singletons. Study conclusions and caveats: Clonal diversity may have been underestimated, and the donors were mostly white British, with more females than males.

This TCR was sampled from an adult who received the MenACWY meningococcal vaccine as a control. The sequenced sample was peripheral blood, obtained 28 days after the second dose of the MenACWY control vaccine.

The CDR3 sequence: CASSPEGRSNYGYTF. The CDR3 coding sequence is TGTGCCAGCAGCCCAGAGGGACGCTCTAACTATGGCTACACCTTC. The rearrangement joins TRBV9 to TRBJ1-2, with a possible D match to TRBD1 (5 bases). V was pared by 4 bases and J by 0 bases, with 13 bases between. Germline CDR1 is SGDLS and CDR2 is YYNGEE. This CDR3 spans 15 amino acids.